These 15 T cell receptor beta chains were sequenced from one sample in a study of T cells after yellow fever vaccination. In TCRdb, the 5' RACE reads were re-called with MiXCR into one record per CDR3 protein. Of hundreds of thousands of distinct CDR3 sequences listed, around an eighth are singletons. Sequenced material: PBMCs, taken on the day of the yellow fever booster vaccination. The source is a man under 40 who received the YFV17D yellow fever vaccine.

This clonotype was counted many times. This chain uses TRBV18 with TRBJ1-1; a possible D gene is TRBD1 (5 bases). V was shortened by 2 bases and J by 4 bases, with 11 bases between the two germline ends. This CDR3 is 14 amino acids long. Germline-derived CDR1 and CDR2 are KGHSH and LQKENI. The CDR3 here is CASSPRVGGTEAFF. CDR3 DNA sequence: TGTGCCAGCTCACCAAGGGTGGGGGGCACTGAAGCTTTCTTT.

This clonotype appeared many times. The CDR3 here is CASSFEVSGPDTQYF. The CDR3 DNA reads as TGTGCCAGCAGCTTCGAAGTATCAGGTCCAGATACGCAGTATTTT. This rearrangement joins TRBV7-2 to TRBJ2-3; D remains unclear. V was cut by 3 bases and J by 4 bases, with 14 bases left in between. Germline CDR1 reads SGHTA; CDR2 reads FQGNSA. CDR3 length: 15 amino acids.

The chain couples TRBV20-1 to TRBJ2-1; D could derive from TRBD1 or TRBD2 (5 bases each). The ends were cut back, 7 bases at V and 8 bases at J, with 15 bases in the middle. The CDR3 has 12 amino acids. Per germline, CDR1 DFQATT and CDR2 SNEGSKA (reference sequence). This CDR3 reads CSEPGWDDEQFF. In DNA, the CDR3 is TGCAGTGAACCGGGATGGGACGATGAGCAGTTCTTC.

CDR3 region: CASGLQGAREQYF. The CDR3, as DNA: TGTGCTAGTGGTTTACAGGGGGCACGCGAGCAGTACTTC. The chain carries TRBV12-5 and TRBJ2-7; 9 positions agree with TRBD1. The V gene end was trimmed by 3 bases and the J gene end by 6 bases; junction bases not matched to a gene: 3. CDR1 and CDR2 (germline): LGHNT, FRNRAP. The CDR3 is 13 residues long.

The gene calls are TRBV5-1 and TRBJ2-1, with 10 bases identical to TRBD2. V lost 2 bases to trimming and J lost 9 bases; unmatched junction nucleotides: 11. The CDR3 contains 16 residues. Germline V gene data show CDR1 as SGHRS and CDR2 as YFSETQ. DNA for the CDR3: TGCGCCAGCAGCTTAACTCCGGGACTAGCGTTGGGTGAGCAGTTCTTC. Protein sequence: CASSLTPGLALGEQFF.

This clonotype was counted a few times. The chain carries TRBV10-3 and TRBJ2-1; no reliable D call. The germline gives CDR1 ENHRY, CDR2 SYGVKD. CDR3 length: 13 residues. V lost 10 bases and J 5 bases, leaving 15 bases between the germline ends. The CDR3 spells CATHGSLDNEQFF. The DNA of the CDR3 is TGTGCCACACATGGTAGCTTGGACAATGAGCAGTTCTTC.

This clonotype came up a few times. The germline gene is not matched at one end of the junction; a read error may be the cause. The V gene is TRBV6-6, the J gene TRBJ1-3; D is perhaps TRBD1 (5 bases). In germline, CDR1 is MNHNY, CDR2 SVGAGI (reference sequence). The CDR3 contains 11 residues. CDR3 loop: CASSYPRALHF. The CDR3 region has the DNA TGTGCCAGCAGTTACCCCAGGGCTCTACATTTT.

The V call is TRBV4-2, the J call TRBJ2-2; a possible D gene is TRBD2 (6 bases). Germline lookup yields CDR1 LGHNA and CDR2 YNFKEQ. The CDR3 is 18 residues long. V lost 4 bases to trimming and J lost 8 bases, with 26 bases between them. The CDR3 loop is CASSPSPLAGGPEGELFF. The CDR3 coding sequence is TGTGCCAGCAGCCCGTCCCCCTTAGCTGGAGGGCCGGAAGGGGAGCTGTTTTTT.

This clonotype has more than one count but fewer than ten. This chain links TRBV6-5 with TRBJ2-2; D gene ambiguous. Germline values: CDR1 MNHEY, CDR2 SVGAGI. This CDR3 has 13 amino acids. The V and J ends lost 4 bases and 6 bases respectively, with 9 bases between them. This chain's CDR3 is CASSWRVAGELFF. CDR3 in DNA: TGTGCCAGCAGTTGGAGAGTGGCCGGGGAGCTGTTTTTT.

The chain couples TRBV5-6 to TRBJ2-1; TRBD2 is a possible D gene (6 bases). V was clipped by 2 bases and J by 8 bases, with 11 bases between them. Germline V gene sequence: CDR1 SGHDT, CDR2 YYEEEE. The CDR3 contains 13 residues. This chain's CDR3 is CASSFVAADEQFF. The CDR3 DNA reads TGTGCCAGCAGCTTTGTAGCGGCTGATGAGCAGTTCTTC.

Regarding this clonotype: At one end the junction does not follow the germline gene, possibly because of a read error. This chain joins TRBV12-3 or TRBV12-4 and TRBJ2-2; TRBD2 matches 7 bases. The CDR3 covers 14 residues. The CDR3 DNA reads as TGTGCCAGCAGTGTAGCGGGGAACACCGGGGAGCTGTTTTTT. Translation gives CASSVAGNTGELFF.

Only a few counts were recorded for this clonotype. The CDR3 region has the DNA TGTGCCAGCAGTGGGAATAGCGGGACTAGCGGGACCTCCTACAATGAGCAGTTCTTC. As protein: CASSGNSGTSGTSYNEQFF. This chain uses TRBV12-3 or TRBV12-4 with TRBJ2-1; TRBD2 matches at 13 bases. CDR3 length: 19 amino acids. With V trimmed by 5 bases and J by 0 bases, 10 bases remained unmatched.

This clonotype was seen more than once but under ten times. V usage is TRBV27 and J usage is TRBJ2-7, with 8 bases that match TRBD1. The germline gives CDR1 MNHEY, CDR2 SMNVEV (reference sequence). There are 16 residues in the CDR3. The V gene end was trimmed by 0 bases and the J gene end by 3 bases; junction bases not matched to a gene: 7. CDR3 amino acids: CASSLSTGTGDYEQYF. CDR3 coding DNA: TGTGCCAGCAGTTTATCGACCGGGACAGGAGACTACGAGCAGTACTTC.

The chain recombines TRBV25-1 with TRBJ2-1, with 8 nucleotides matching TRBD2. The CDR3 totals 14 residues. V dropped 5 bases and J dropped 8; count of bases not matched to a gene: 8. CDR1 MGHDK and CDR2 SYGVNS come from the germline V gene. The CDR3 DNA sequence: TGTGCCAGCAGTAAGCCGGGGGGGGGCGATGAGCAGTTCTTC. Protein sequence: CASSKPGGGDEQFF.

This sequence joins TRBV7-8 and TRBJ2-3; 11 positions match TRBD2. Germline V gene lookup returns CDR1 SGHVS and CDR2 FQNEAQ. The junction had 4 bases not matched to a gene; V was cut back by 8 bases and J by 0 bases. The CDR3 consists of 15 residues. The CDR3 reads CASDSGRVSTDTQYF. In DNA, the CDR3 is TGTGCCAGCGATAGCGGGAGGGTGAGCACAGATACGCAGTATTTT.